Below are 23 T cell receptor beta chains sequenced from a single sample in a study of blood T cell repertoires in COVID-19. The data were produced by immunoSEQ multiplex PCR, yet TCRdb's version contains in-frame clones alone and is incomplete. The table has just over 250,000 clones, more than 75% seen once; the top ten hold 8.5% to 10%. Sequencing was carried out using peripheral blood. The source of these receptors is a middle-aged man who had recovered from COVID-19.

The chain has TRBV27 and TRBJ2-2, with a possible D match to TRBD2 (5 bases). Trimming shortened V by 2 bases and J by 4 bases, and 14 bases separated the two germline ends. The V gene's germline CDR1 is MNHEY and CDR2 SMNVEV (reference sequence). The CDR3 is 16 amino acids. The CDR3 spells CASSLAEGAGTGELFF. CDR3 DNA sequence: TGTGCCAGCAGTTTAGCAGAGGGCGCGGGCACCGGGGAGCTGTTTTTT.

This clone showed up just once. V usage is TRBV19 and J usage is TRBJ1-2, with 7 bases identical to TRBD1. Germline assignment: CDR1 LNHDA and CDR2 SQIVND (reference sequence). The CDR3 sequence is 13 residues long. The J segment lost 4 bases and the V segment lost 9 bases, leaving 8 bases of the junction unmatched. CDR3: CASFHRGTYGYTF. The CDR3, as DNA: TGTGCCAGCTTCCACAGGGGCACCTATGGCTACACCTTC.

This chain connects TRBV6-4 to TRBJ1-5; 12 bases are a match to TRBD1. This CDR3 has 18 residues. V was clipped by 0 bases and J by 6 bases; unmatched bases: 9. CDR1 MRHNA and CDR2 SNTAGT come from the germline V gene. For the CDR3, the DNA is TGTGCCAGCAGTGACTCTATCCGCCCGGGACAGGGGGCTCAGCCCCAGCATTTT. It translates to CASSDSIRPGQGAQPQHF.

V and J are TRBV19 and TRBJ2-7, with 12 bases fitting TRBD2. This CDR3 is 13 amino acids long. The trim removed 9 bases at V and 4 bases at J, leaving 4 bases unmatched. Looked up from germline, CDR1 is LNHDA and CDR2 is SQIVND (reference sequence). The CDR3 reads CASSGTSGYEQYF. As DNA, the CDR3 is TGTGCCAGCTCCGGGACTAGCGGGTACGAGCAGTACTTC.

This clone has just one count. The chain carries TRBV19 and TRBJ2-1, with TRBD2 matching 8 bases. The germline V gene has CDR1 LNHDA and CDR2 SQIVND (reference sequence). This CDR3 has 16 amino acids. V dropped 1 base and J dropped 7; count of bases not matched to a gene: 9. The CDR3 DNA sequence: TGTGCCAGTAGTATAGCGGGAGGGATTCCGGGAAATGAGCAGTTCTTC. Amino acid sequence: CASSIAGGIPGNEQFF.

The rearrangement uses TRBV2 and TRBJ1-5; 9 bases are a match to TRBD1. This CDR3 is 15 amino acids long. V dropped 6 bases and J dropped 3; count of bases not matched to a gene: 6. Per germline, CDR1 SNHLY and CDR2 FYNNEI. This CDR3 reads CASRKDRGDNQPQHF. The CDR3 DNA follows: TGTGCCAGCAGGAAGGACAGGGGAGACAATCAGCCCCAGCATTTT.

This clone came up once. The CDR3 coding sequence is TGTGCCAGCAGCTTAAATAGCGGGGCTGGGGAGACCCAGTACTTC. Amino acids: CASSLNSGAGETQYF. V is TRBV7-2 and J is TRBJ2-5, with TRBD2 matching over 8 bases. The CDR3 runs 15 residues. The J segment lost 5 bases and the V segment lost 2 bases, leaving 7 bases of the junction unmatched. Germline assignment: CDR1 SGHTA and CDR2 FQGNSA.

The chain has TRBV7-2 and TRBJ2-5, with D unclear. In germline, CDR1 is SGHTA, CDR2 FQGNSA. V gave up 3 bases and J gave up 5 bases, with 7 bases separating them. This CDR3 is built from 12 residues. CDR3 sequence reads: CASSFPLETQYF. As DNA, the CDR3 is TGTGCCAGCAGCTTCCCCCTCGAGACCCAGTACTTC. Variable domain in full (rest from reference TRBV7-2 and TRBJ2-5): GAGVSQSPSNKVTEKGKDVELRCDPISGHTALYWYRQSLGQGLEFLIYFQGNSAPDKSGLPSDRFSAERTGGSVSTLTIQRTQQEDSAVYLCASSFPLETQYFGPGTRLLVL.

The rearrangement links TRBV5-4 to TRBJ2-1; 7 bases fit TRBD2. The CDR3 has 15 residues. CDR1 and CDR2 from the germline V gene are SGHNT and YYREEE (reference sequence). The V and J ends lost 2 bases and 3 bases, in that order; junction bases with no gene match: 5. The CDR3 loop reads CASSFPKRGYNEQFF. The CDR3 DNA reads TGTGCCAGCAGCTTCCCCAAGCGGGGCTACAATGAGCAGTTCTTC.

The chain is built from TRBV2 and TRBJ2-7; D remains ambiguous. Trimming pared 3 bases from V and 5 bases from J, leaving 11 bases between. The CDR3 has 13 residues. CDR1 and CDR2 (germline): SNHLY, FYNNEI. The DNA for the CDR3 is TGTGCCAGCAGTGAGATTGCCCGAGACGAGCAGTACTTC. It encodes CASSEIARDEQYF.

The J gene is TRBJ2-2, the V gene TRBV4-3, with 7 nucleotides matching TRBD1. Trimming at V came to 0 bases and at J to 4 bases, leaving 8 bases not matched to a gene. The CDR3 loop spans 17 amino acids. The germline CDR1 and CDR2 sequences are LGHNA and YSLEER. The CDR3 protein is CASSQDRNRGSTGELFF. DNA for the CDR3: TGCGCCAGCAGCCAAGACCGCAACAGGGGATCCACCGGGGAGCTGTTTTTT.

This rearrangement joins TRBV2 to TRBJ1-6, with no clear D. Trimming left V 3 bases short and J 4 bases short, with 7 bases between. This CDR3 has 14 residues. CDR1 is SNHLY, CDR2 FYNNEI, per germline. CDR3 region: CASSDSRYNSPLHF. CDR3 nucleotide sequence: TGTGCCAGCAGTGACTCCAGATATAATTCACCCCTCCACTTT.

The CDR3 is CASSLGGQGISGANVLTF. CDR3 bases: TGCGCCAGCAGCTTGGGGGGACAGGGGATCTCTGGGGCCAACGTCCTGACTTTC. The chain uses TRBV5-1 and TRBJ2-6; TRBD1 aligns across 10 bases. After removal of 0 bases from V and 0 bases from J, the junction contained 3 bases not matched to a gene. CDR1 and CDR2 (germline): SGHRS, YFSETQ. The CDR3 covers 18 residues.

The chain uses TRBV7-2 and TRBJ1-1; TRBD1 might be the D (5 bases). CDR1 and CDR2 from the germline V gene are SGHTA and FQGNSA. V was clipped by 4 bases and J by 10 bases, with 16 bases between them. The CDR3 covers 13 residues. CDR3 in DNA: TGTGCCAGCAGCTCTGGGGGTTTAGCGGGAGCTTTCTTT. Its protein product is CASSSGGLAGAFF.

The genes are TRBV29-1 and TRBJ2-2, with a tentative D call TRBD1 (5 bases). V lost 4 bases and J 0 bases, leaving 18 bases between the germline ends. Per germline, CDR1 SQVTM and CDR2 ANQGSEA. CDR3 length: 17 amino acids. Here the CDR3 reads CSVVPSVTAANTGELFF. The CDR3 DNA reads TGCAGCGTTGTACCTTCGGTGACAGCCGCGAACACCGGGGAGCTGTTTTTT.

The chain links TRBV2 to TRBJ2-5; 14 bases match TRBD2. The ends lost 3 bases at V and 5 bases at J; junction bases unmatched: 11. Germline V CDR1 and CDR2: SNHLY, FYNNEI. The CDR3 loop spans 18 amino acids. The CDR3 loop is CASSDHRLAGGPWETQYF. The CDR3 region has the DNA TGTGCCAGCAGTGACCACCGACTAGCGGGGGGGCCTTGGGAGACCCAGTACTTC.

This sequence joins TRBV12-3 or TRBV12-4 and TRBJ2-3; no firm D call. Trimming removed 2 bases at V and 3 bases at J, with 6 bases between. The CDR3 sequence is 13 residues long. This CDR3 is CASSLYSTDTQYF. The CDR3 region has the DNA TGTGCCAGCAGTTTATACTCAACAGATACGCAGTATTTT.

The sample holds one count of this clone. The rearrangement joins TRBV7-8 to TRBJ2-1; TRBD2 aligns across 8 bases. This CDR3 comprises 16 residues. Trimming cost V 0 bases and J 6 bases; bases outside gene matches: 7. Germline V gene lookup returns CDR1 SGHVS and CDR2 FQNEAQ. Here the CDR3 reads CASSLAGAGAGNEQFF. CDR3 in DNA: TGTGCCAGCAGCTTAGCGGGAGCGGGAGCGGGCAATGAGCAGTTCTTC.

The table lists this clone with a count of one. The chain links TRBV7-9 to TRBJ1-2; tentative D call: TRBD1 (5 bases). The V gene lost 3 bases and the J gene lost 2 bases, with 10 bases spanning the gap. This CDR3 contains 14 residues. CDR1 SEHNR and CDR2 FQNEAQ come from the germline V gene (reference sequence). The CDR3 DNA follows: TGTGCCAGCAGCTTCGGCGACAGAAACTATGGCTACACCTTC. Protein product: CASSFGDRNYGYTF.

The chain uses TRBV15 and TRBJ1-2; D unclear. The V end was cut by 0 bases, the J end by 4 bases, with 9 bases between. Germline V CDR1 and CDR2: LNHNV, YYDKDF (reference sequence). The CDR3 covers 14 residues. This CDR3 is CATSRDGRGYGYTF. DNA for the CDR3: TGTGCCACCAGCAGAGACGGGCGGGGCTATGGCTACACCTTC.

This clone was detected a few times. This sequence joins TRBV7-3 and TRBJ2-7, with 7 bases that match TRBD2. Trimming cost V 5 bases and J 12 bases; bases outside gene matches: 10. CDR1 is SGHTA, CDR2 FQGTGA, per germline. This CDR3 is 12 amino acids long. The CDR3 DNA sequence: TGTGCCAGCAGCCGACAGAGCGGGGTCGGGTACTTC. Its protein product is CASSRQSGVGYF. The full variable domain, completed using reference TRBV7-3 and TRBJ2-7, is GAGVSQTPSNKVTEKGKYVELRCDPISGHTALYWYRQSLGQGPEFLIYFQGTGAADDSGLPNDRFFAVRPEGSVSTLKIQRTERGDSAVYLCASSRQSGVGYFGPGTRLTVT.

V and J are TRBV27 and TRBJ2-7; tentative D call: TRBD2 (5 bases). Germline V lookup: CDR1 MNHEY, CDR2 SMNVEV (reference sequence). Trimming took off 4 bases at V and 7 bases at J, with 11 bases between the two ends. CDR3 length equals 12 residues. The CDR3 sequence: CASSSRGLEQYF. The CDR3 DNA is TGTGCCAGCAGTTCCCGGGGATTGGAGCAGTACTTC.

The rearrangement links TRBV7-2 to TRBJ2-3; 12 bases map to TRBD2. Germline V gene sequence: CDR1 SGHTA, CDR2 FQGNSA. The J segment lost 5 bases and the V segment lost 1 base, leaving 7 bases of the junction unmatched. The CDR3 is 17 amino acids. In DNA form, the CDR3 reads TGTGCCAGCAGCTTAGGGAGACTAGCGGGGGTAGGAGATACGCAGTATTTT. It specifies CASSLGRLAGVGDTQYF.